One and the same sample provided the 14 T cell receptor beta chains below, sequenced in a study of CD4 T cells in relation to SARS-CoV-2 and coronaviruses. The unexposed donors gave CD4+ T cells in about 2010-2019, prior to COVID-19. CD4+ T cells were isolated from the cells after around eleven days of culture. For these receptors, no antigen is known. The assay was immunoSEQ multiplex PCR, and TCRdb's table has in-frame clones only and misses some. The sample consists of roughly 31,000 clones, less than 80% of them appearing once. Sequences were obtained from CD4+ T cells from PBMCs, cultured in vitro. Receptors were obtained from a human donor in good health.

The chain employs TRBV6-5 and TRBJ1-1; 7 bases are a match to TRBD1. V trimming: 8 bases; J trimming: 2 bases; junction bases outside the gene matches: 11. Germline-derived CDR1 and CDR2 are MNHEY and SVGAGI. The CDR3 extends over 15 amino acids. In DNA form, the CDR3 reads TGTGCCAGCGAATCCGAGGGGGCCCCTAACACTGAAGCTTTCTTT. As protein: CASESEGAPNTEAFF.

The chain has TRBV10-3 and TRBJ1-5; TRBD1 aligns across 7 bases. This CDR3 region has 15 residues. J gave up 0 bases and V 4 bases, and 3 bases lay outside the gene matches. Germline V gene lookup returns CDR1 ENHRY and CDR2 SYGVKD. CDR3 DNA: TGTGCCATCAGTGGGACAGGCCATAGCAATCAGCCCCAGCATTTT. Encoded protein: CAISGTGHSNQPQHF.

CDR3 in amino acids: CASSAGQGFRETQYF. The CDR3 DNA is TGCGCCAGCAGCGCGGGACAGGGGTTCCGAGAGACCCAGTACTTC. The chain combines TRBV5-1 with TRBJ2-5; 10 positions agree with TRBD1. This CDR3 has 15 amino acids. The J segment lost 4 bases and the V segment lost 4 bases, leaving 7 bases of the junction unmatched. Germline lookup yields CDR1 SGHRS and CDR2 YFSETQ.

This chain links TRBV11-2 with TRBJ2-7, with D possibly called TRBD1 or TRBD2 (5 bases each). V gave up 4 bases and J gave up 6 bases, with 16 bases separating them. The length of the CDR3 is 14 residues. From germline, CDR1 is SGHAT and CDR2 FQNNGV. CDR3 protein: CASSSGTRVVEQYF. CDR3 DNA sequence: TGTGCCAGCAGCTCCGGGACCCGGGTAGTCGAGCAGTACTTC.

This chain joins TRBV2 and TRBJ1-2; TRBD1 matches at 7 bases. J gave up 2 bases and V 1 base, and 7 bases lay outside the gene matches. This CDR3 comprises 16 residues. Germline V gene lookup returns CDR1 SNHLY and CDR2 FYNNEI. CDR3 in amino acids: CASSEGAGGLNYGYTF. CDR3 coding DNA: TGTGCCAGCAGTGAAGGGGCAGGGGGACTAAACTATGGCTACACCTTC.

V and J are TRBV7-2 and TRBJ2-5; no clear D. Germline V lookup: CDR1 SGHTA, CDR2 FQGNSA. CDR3 length equals 11 residues. Deletions cut 5 bases from V and 5 bases from J, with 6 bases between. CDR3 sequence: CASSEGETQYF. In nucleotides, the CDR3 is TGTGCCAGCAGCGAAGGGGAGACCCAGTACTTC.

The chain has TRBV9 and TRBJ1-3; D may be TRBD1 (6 bases). The CDR3 loop spans 16 amino acids. Trimming shortened V by 2 bases and J by 2 bases, and 14 bases separated the two germline ends. The germline V gene encodes CDR1 SGDLS and CDR2 YYNGEE. CDR3 amino acids: CASSVGQTTTGNTIYF. In DNA, the CDR3 is TGTGCCAGCAGCGTCGGACAGACTACAACTGGAAACACCATATATTTT. Variable domain in full (rest from reference TRBV9 and TRBJ1-3): DSGVTQTPKHLITATGQRVTLRCSPRSGDLSVYWYQQSLDQGLQFLIQYYNGEERAKGNILERFSAQQFPDLHSELNLSSLELGDSALYFCASSVGQTTTGNTIYFGEGSWLTVV.

The chain combines TRBV7-3 with TRBJ2-5; 8 bases line up with TRBD1. The ends lost 2 bases at V and 5 bases at J; junction bases unmatched: 10. Germline assignment: CDR1 SGHTA and CDR2 FQGTGA. The CDR3 contains 16 residues. The CDR3 DNA reads as TGTGCCAGCAGCTTAGGTGCACAGGGGGAGGTTGAGACCCAGTACTTC. Translation: CASSLGAQGEVETQYF.

The V gene is TRBV9, the J gene TRBJ1-3; no clear D. V was shortened by 0 bases and J by 0 bases, with 10 bases between the two germline ends. Germline values: CDR1 SGDLS, CDR2 YYNGEE. CDR3 size: 16 residues. As DNA, the CDR3 is TGTGCCAGCAGCGTAGCCCCCCAGAGCTCTGGAAACACCATATATTTT. Its protein product is CASSVAPQSSGNTIYF.

The chain joins TRBV6-4 to TRBJ1-2, with 8 bases aligning to TRBD1. The CDR3 totals 14 residues. Trimming took 2 bases from V and 8 from J; bases not matched to a gene: 7. The germline V gene has CDR1 MRHNA and CDR2 SNTAGT. DNA of the CDR3: TGTGCCAGCAGTGACGGACAGGGTGGTAAAGGCTACACCTTC. Translating gives CASSDGQGGKGYTF.

This clone was recorded a few times. The chain employs TRBV6-5 and TRBJ1-4, with D maybe TRBD1 (5 bases). The CDR3 contains 15 residues. CDR1 is MNHEY and CDR2 is SVGAGI in the germline V gene. V lost 0 bases and J lost 5, with 10 bases in between. The DNA of the CDR3 is TGTGCCAGCAGTTACTCGACGCGGGGGAATGAAAAACTGTTTTTT. Residues: CASSYSTRGNEKLFF.

This rearrangement joins TRBV4-3 to TRBJ2-3, with 9 bases identical to TRBD2. With 0 bases clipped from V and 0 bases from J, the junction kept 13 bases outside the gene matches. This CDR3 is built from 20 residues. The germline CDR1 and CDR2 sequences are LGHNA and YSLEER. CDR3 nucleotides: TGCGCCAGCAGCCAAGACGAAACTCGCGGGGGGGCCAGGAGCACAGATACGCAGTATTTT. The encoded protein is CASSQDETRGGARSTDTQYF.

This rearrangement joins TRBV7-9 to TRBJ2-3, with D perhaps TRBD2 (5 bases). V shed 4 bases and J shed 2 bases, with 10 bases lying between them. The CDR3 spans 14 residues. Germline V lookup: CDR1 SEHNR, CDR2 FQNEAQ (reference sequence). The chain's CDR3 is CASSSGLNTDTQYF. The CDR3 region has the DNA TGTGCCAGCAGCTCCGGACTCAACACAGATACGCAGTATTTT. Full variable domain (missing parts from reference TRBV7-9 and TRBJ2-3): DTGVSQNPRHKITKRGQNVTFRCDPISEHNRLYWYRQTLGQGPEFLTYFQNEAQLEKSRLLSDRFSAERPKGSFSTLEIQRTEQGDSAMYLCASSSGLNTDTQYFGPGTRLTVL.

V usage is TRBV4-3 and J usage is TRBJ2-2; a possible D gene is TRBD2 (5 bases). Germline V gene data show CDR1 as LGHNA and CDR2 as YSLEER. V was shortened by 3 bases and J by 0 bases, with 8 bases between the two germline ends. The CDR3 consists of 15 residues. CDR3 nucleotides: TGCGCCAGCAGCCAGCGGGTAGCGAACACCGGGGAGCTGTTTTTT. This sequence encodes CASSQRVANTGELFF.